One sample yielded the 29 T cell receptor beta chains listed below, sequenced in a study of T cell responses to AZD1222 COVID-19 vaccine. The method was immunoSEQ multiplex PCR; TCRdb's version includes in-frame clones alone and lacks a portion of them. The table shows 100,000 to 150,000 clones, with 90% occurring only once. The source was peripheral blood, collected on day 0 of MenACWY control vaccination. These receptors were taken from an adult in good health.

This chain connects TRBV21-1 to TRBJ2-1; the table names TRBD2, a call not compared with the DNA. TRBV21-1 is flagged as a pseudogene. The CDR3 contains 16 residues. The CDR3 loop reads CASSKAPGLLDNEQFF. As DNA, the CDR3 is TGTGCCAGCAGCAAAGCCCCGGGACTGCTAGACAATGAGCAGTTCTTC.

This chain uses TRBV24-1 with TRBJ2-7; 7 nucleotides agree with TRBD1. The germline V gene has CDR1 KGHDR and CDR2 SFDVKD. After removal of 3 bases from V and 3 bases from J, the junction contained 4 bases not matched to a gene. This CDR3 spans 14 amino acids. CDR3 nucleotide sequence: TGTGCCACCAGTGATCCGGACAGGAGCTACGAGCAGTACTTC. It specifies CATSDPDRSYEQYF.

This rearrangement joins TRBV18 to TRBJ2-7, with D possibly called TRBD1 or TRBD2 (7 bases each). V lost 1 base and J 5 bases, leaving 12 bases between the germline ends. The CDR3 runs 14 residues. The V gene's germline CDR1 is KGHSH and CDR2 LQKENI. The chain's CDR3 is CASSPRAGGDEQYV. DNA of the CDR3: TGTGCCAGCTCACCACGGGCAGGGGGGGACGAGCAGTACGTC.

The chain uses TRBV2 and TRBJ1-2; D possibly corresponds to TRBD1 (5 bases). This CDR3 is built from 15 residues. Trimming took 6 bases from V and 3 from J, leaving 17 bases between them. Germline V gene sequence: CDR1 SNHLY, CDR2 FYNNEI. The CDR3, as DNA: TGTGCCAGCAGGGGTTCCCTTGGGGGTTACTATGGCTACACCTTC. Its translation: CASRGSLGGYYGYTF.

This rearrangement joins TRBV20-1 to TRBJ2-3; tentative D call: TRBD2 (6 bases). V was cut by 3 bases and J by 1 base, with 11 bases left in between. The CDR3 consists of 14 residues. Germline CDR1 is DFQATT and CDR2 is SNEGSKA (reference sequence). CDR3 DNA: TGCAGTGCTAGTCCCGGGGGTCGCACAGATACGCAGTATTTT. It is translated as CSASPGGRTDTQYF.

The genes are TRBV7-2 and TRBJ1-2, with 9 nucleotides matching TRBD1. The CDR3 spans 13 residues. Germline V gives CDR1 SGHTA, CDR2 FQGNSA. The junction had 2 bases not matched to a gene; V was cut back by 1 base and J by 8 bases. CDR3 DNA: TGTGCCAGCAGCTTAGTAGGACAGGGGGGCTACACCTTC. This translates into CASSLVGQGGYTF. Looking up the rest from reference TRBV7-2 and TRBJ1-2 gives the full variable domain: GAGVSQSPSNKVTEKGKDVELRCDPISGHTALYWYRQSLGQGLEFLIYFQGNSAPDKSGLPSDRFSAERTGGSVSTLTIQRTQQEDSAVYLCASSLVGQGGYTFGSGTRLTVV.

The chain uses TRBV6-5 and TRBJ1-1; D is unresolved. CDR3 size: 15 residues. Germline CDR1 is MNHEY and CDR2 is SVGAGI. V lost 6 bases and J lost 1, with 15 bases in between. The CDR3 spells CASRSDGRQNTEAFF. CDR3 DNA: TGTGCCAGCAGATCGGATGGACGGCAGAACACTGAAGCTTTCTTT.

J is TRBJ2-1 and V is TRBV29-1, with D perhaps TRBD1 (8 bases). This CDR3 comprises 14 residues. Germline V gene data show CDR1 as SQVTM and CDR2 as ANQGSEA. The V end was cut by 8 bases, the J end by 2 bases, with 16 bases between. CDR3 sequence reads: CSTGGGRTYNEQFF. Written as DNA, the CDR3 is TGCAGCACAGGGGGGGGTCGCACCTACAATGAGCAGTTCTTC.

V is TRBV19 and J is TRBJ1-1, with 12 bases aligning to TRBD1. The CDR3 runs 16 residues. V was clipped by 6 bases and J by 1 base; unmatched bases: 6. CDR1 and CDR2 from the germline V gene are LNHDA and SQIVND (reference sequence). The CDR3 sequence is CASRTGGQGANTEAFF. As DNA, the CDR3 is TGTGCCAGTAGGACGGGGGGACAGGGGGCGAACACTGAAGCTTTCTTT. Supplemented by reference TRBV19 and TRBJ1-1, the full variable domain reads DGGITQSPKYLFRKEGQNVTLSCEQNLNHDAMYWYRQDPGQGLRLIYYSQIVNDFQKGDIAEGYSVSREKKESFPLTVTSAQKNPTAFYLCASRTGGQGANTEAFFGQGTRLTVV.

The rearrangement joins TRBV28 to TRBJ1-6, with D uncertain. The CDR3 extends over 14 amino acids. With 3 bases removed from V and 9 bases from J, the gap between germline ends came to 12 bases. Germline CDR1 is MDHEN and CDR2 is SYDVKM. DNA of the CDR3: TGTGCCAGCAGTTTGCGATGGGGAAGTTCACCCCTCCACTTT. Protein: CASSLRWGSSPLHF.

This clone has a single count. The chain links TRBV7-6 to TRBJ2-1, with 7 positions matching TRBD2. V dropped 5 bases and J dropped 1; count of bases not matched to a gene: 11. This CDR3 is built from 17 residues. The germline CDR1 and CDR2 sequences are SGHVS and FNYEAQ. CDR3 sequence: CASSESSGTYSYNEQFF. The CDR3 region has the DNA TGTGCCAGCAGCGAATCTAGCGGAACGTATTCCTACAATGAGCAGTTCTTC.

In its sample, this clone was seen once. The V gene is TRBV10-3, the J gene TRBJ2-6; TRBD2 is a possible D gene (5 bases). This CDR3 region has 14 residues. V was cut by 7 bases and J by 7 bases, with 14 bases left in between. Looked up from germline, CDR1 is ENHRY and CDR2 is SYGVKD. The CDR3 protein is CAIKRDTGANVLTF. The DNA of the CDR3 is TGTGCCATCAAGAGGGATACGGGCGCCAACGTCCTGACTTTC.

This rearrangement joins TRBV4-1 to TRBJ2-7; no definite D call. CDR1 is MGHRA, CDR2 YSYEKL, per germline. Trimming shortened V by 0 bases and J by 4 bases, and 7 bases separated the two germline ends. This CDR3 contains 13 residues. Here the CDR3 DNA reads TGCGCCAGCAGCCAAGATTATAGATACGAGCAGTACTTC. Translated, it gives CASSQDYRYEQYF.

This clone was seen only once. CDR3 bases: TGTGCCAGCAGTAAAACCGGGACTAGCGGGGGGAAGAACACCGGGGAGCTGTTTTTT. Protein: CASSKTGTSGGKNTGELFF. The rearrangement joins TRBV6-4 to TRBJ2-2, with 15 bases that match TRBD2. Germline V lookup: CDR1 MRHNA, CDR2 SNTAGT. V was clipped by 5 bases and J by 1 base; unmatched bases: 8. The CDR3 totals 19 residues.

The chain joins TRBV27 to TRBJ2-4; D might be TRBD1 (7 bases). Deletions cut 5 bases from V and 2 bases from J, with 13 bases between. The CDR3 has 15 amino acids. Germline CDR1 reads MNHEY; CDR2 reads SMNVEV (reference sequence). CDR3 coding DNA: TGTGCCAGCAGTGCAGGGGGGAAGCCCAAAAACATTCAGTACTTC. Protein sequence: CASSAGGKPKNIQYF.

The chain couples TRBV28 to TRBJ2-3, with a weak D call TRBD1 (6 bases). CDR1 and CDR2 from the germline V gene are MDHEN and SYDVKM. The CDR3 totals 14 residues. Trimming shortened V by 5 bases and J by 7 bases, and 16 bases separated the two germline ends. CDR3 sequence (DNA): TGTGCCAGCAGTACGAACCCACAGGGAAATACGCAGTATTTT. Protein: CASSTNPQGNTQYF.

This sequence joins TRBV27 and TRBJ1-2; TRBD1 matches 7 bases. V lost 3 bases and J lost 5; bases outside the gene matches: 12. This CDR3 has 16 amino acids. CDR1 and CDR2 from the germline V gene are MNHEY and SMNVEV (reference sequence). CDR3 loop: CASSFRGEGAGYGYTF. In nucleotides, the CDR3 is TGTGCCAGCAGTTTTCGTGGAGAGGGGGCTGGGTATGGCTACACCTTC.

DNA of the CDR3: TGTGCCAGCAGTTACTCGCCAGGGGGCTATGGCTACACCTTC. Its protein is CASSYSPGGYGYTF. The rearrangement links TRBV6-6 to TRBJ1-2, with 7 bases aligning to TRBD1. Germline V gene sequence: CDR1 MNHNY, CDR2 SVGAGI (reference sequence). Trimming at V came to 0 bases and at J to 4 bases, leaving 2 bases not matched to a gene. This CDR3 comprises 14 residues.

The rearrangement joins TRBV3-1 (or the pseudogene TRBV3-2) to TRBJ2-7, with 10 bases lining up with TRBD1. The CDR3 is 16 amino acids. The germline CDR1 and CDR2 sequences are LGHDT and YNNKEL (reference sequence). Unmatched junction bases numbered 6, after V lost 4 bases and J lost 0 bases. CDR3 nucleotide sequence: TGTGCCAGCAGCCTCGGGACAGGGGCCCACTCCTACGAGCAGTACGTC. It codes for CASSLGTGAHSYEQYV.

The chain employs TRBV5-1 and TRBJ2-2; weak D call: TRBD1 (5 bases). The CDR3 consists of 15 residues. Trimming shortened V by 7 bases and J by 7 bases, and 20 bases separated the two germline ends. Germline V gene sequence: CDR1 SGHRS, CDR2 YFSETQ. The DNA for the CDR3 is TGCGCCAGCCGATATGGGCAGGGATTTGGCGGGGAGCTGTTTTTT. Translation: CASRYGQGFGGELFF.

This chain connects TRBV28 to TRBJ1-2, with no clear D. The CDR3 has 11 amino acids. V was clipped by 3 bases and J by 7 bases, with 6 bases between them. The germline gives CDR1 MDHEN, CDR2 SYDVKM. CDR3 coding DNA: TGTGCCAGCAGTTTTAAGTCTGGCTACACCTTC. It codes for CASSFKSGYTF.

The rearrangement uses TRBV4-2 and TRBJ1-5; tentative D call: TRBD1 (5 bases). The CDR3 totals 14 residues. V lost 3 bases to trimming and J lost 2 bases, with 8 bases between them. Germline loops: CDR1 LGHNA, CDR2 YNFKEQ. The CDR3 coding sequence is TGTGCCAGCAGCCAGGGGGAAGGCAATCAGCCCCAGCATTTT. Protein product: CASSQGEGNQPQHF.

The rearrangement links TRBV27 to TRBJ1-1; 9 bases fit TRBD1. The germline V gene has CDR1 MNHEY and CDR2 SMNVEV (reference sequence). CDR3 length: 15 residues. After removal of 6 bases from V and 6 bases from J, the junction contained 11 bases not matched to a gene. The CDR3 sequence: CASSPTGTGSSEAFF. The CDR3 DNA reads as TGTGCCAGCAGCCCAACCGGGACAGGGTCCTCTGAAGCTTTCTTT.

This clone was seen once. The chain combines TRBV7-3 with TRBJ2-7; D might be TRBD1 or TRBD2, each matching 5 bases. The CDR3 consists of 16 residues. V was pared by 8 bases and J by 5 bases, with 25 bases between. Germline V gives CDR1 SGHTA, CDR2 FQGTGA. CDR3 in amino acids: CASSQGPGTTVDEQYF. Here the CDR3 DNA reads TGTGCCAGCTCTCAAGGGCCCGGGACCACGGTAGACGAGCAGTACTTC.

CDR3 region: CASSDREKRTQYF. CDR3 nucleotide sequence: TGTGCCAGCAGTGACAGGGAAAAGAGGACCCAGTACTTC. V gene TRBV12-3 or TRBV12-4 combines with J gene TRBJ2-5; TRBD1 agrees at 7 bases. The CDR3 sequence is 13 residues long. The trim removed 5 bases at V and 7 bases at J, leaving 7 bases unmatched.

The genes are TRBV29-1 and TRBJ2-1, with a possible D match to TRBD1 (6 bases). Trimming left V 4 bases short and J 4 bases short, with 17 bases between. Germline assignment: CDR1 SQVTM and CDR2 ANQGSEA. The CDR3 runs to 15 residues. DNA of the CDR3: TGCAGCGTTGTTACCCCCGGGACACAATACAATGAGCAGTTCTTC. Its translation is CSVVTPGTQYNEQFF.

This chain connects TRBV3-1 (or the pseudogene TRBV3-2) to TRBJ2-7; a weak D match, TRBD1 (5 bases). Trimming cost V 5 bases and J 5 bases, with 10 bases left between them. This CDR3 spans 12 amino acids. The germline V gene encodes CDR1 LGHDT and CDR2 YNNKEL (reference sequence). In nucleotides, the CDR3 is TGTGCCAGCAGCTCGGACACCCACGAGCAGTACTTC. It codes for CASSSDTHEQYF.

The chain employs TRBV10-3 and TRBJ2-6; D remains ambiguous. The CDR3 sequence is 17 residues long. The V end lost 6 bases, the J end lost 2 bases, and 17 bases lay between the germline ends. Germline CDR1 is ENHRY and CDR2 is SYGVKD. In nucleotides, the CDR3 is TGTGCCATCAGAGAGAGCGTTGTGGGTGCTGGGGCCAACGTCCTGACTTTC. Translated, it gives CAIRESVVGAGANVLTF.

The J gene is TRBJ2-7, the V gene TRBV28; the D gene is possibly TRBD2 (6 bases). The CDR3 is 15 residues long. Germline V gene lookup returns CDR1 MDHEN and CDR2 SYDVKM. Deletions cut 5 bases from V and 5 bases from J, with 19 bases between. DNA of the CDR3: TGTGCCAGCAGTCAGACGGGGACGGGAGCCCACGAGCAGTACTTC. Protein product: CASSQTGTGAHEQYF.